Below are 32 T cell receptor beta chains sequenced from a single sample in a study of memory CD8 T cells in hepatitis C reinfection. Data came from immunoSEQ multiplex PCR; TCRdb stores just in-frame clones and leaves some out. The sample has around 45,000 clones, roughly 89% seen once; the top ten hold roughly 0.7%. Time point meaning: late/post reinfection, 12 to 24 weeks after detection. Sorted cells were sequenced directly ex vivo without any in vitro expansion. Sequencing used naive CD8+ T cells sorted from blood. The receptor set was obtained from a man younger than 35 with hepatitis C virus infection.

V and J are TRBV7-9 and TRBJ2-3; 11 nucleotides agree with TRBD2. This CDR3 has 17 amino acids. Germline CDR1 is SEHNR and CDR2 is FQNEAQ (reference sequence). After removal of 2 bases from V and 2 bases from J, the junction contained 6 bases not matched to a gene. The CDR3 coding sequence is TGTGCCAGCAGCTTATCACTAGCGGGGGATCTCACAGATACGCAGTATTTT. This translates into CASSLSLAGDLTDTQYF. Filled out from reference TRBV7-9 and TRBJ2-3, the complete variable domain reads DTGVSQNPRHKITKRGQNVTFRCDPISEHNRLYWYRQTLGQGPEFLTYFQNEAQLEKSRLLSDRFSAERPKGSFSTLEIQRTEQGDSAMYLCASSLSLAGDLTDTQYFGPGTRLTVL.

DNA for the CDR3: TGTGCCATCAGTGAGTTGGGGACTAGCGAGAATCCTCAAGGGGAGCAGTTCTTC. This codes for CAISELGTSENPQGEQFF. This chain links TRBV10-3 with TRBJ2-1; TRBD2 matches 10 bases. The CDR3 loop spans 18 amino acids. V dropped 1 base and J dropped 10; count of bases not matched to a gene: 16. In germline, CDR1 is ENHRY, CDR2 SYGVKD.

V is TRBV9 and J is TRBJ2-2; 9 bases fit TRBD2. Losses at the gene ends were 0 bases for V and 3 bases for J; bases not matched to a gene: 12. There are 19 residues in the CDR3. In germline, CDR1 is SGDLS, CDR2 YYNGEE. The CDR3 bases are TGTGCCAGCAGCGTAGAGGGGGCCTCGCGGGAGGGGTACACCGGGGAGCTGTTTTTT. It specifies CASSVEGASREGYTGELFF.

In nucleotides, the CDR3 is TGTGCCAGCAGCCTTTGGGGGGGCGAGGGCTACACCTTC. It translates to CASSLWGGEGYTF. This rearrangement joins TRBV5-4 to TRBJ1-2; possibly TRBD1 for D (6 bases). The germline V gene encodes CDR1 SGHNT and CDR2 YYREEE (reference sequence). CDR3 size: 13 residues. The V gene lost 4 bases and the J gene lost 8 bases, with 15 bases spanning the gap.

The V call is TRBV11-2, the J call TRBJ1-4; D is unresolved. CDR1 is SGHAT, CDR2 FQNNGV, per germline. The CDR3 has 15 amino acids. The V end lost 3 bases, the J end lost 5 bases, and 13 bases lay between the germline ends. CDR3 in amino acids: CASSFRLGLNEKLFF. Here the CDR3 DNA reads TGTGCCAGCAGCTTTAGATTGGGCCTAAATGAAAAACTGTTTTTT. Together with reference TRBV11-2 and TRBJ1-4, the CDR3 gives the full variable domain: EAGVAQSPRYKIIEKRQSVAFWCNPISGHATLYWYQQILGQGPKLLIQFQNNGVVDDSQLPKDRFSAERLKGVDSTLKIQPAKLEDSAVYLCASSFRLGLNEKLFFGSGTQLSVL.

J is TRBJ2-5 and V is TRBV4-1; D might be TRBD2 (6 bases). V lost 1 base, J lost 2 bases, and 8 bases lay in between. CDR1 is MGHRA, CDR2 YSYEKL, per germline. This CDR3 is built from 14 residues. The CDR3 DNA reads as TGCGCCAGCAGCCAAGTTGGACTACAAGAGACCCAGTACTTC. Amino acid sequence: CASSQVGLQETQYF.

The chain joins TRBV6-1 to TRBJ2-3; 10 bases map to TRBD2. The CDR3 has 15 amino acids. The V gene's germline CDR1 is MNHNS and CDR2 SASEGT. The trim removed 6 bases at V and 6 bases at J, leaving 9 bases unmatched. DNA of the CDR3: TGTGCCAGCAGCGTTGGACTAGCGGATTCGGATACGCAGTATTTT. This gives the protein CASSVGLADSDTQYF.

Only a few counts were recorded for this clone. The chain carries TRBV6-5 and TRBJ2-5; 9 nucleotides line up with TRBD2. V lost 2 bases to trimming and J lost 5 bases; unmatched junction nucleotides: 6. This CDR3 has 15 residues. Germline V gene lookup returns CDR1 MNHEY and CDR2 SVGAGI. In DNA form, the CDR3 reads TGTGCCAGCAGTTACGGGGGGACTAGCTTGGAGACCCAGTACTTC. This gives the protein CASSYGGTSLETQYF.

The chain uses TRBV21-1 and TRBJ2-1; no check of the table's D call, TRBD2, against the DNA was made. TRBV21-1 is assigned pseudogene status. This CDR3 has 15 residues. The DNA for the CDR3 is TGTGCCAGCAGCCTACCCCAGGACTGCTACAATGAGCAGTTCTTC. Amino acids: CASSLPQDCYNEQFF.

V usage is TRBV5-4 and J usage is TRBJ2-5; 7 bases are a match to TRBD2. The CDR3 runs 13 residues. Germline trimming cut 4 bases from V and 3 bases from J; bases unmatched to any gene: 3. Germline V gene sequence: CDR1 SGHNT, CDR2 YYREEE (reference sequence). The CDR3 sequence: CASSLGREETQYF. The CDR3 region has the DNA TGTGCCAGCAGCCTTGGGAGGGAAGAGACCCAGTACTTC. Full variable domain (rest looked up from reference TRBV5-4 and TRBJ2-5): ETGVTQSPTHLIKTRGQQVTLRCSSQSGHNTVSWYQQALGQGPQFIFQYYREEENGRGNFPPRFSGLQFPNYSSELNVNALELDDSALYLCASSLGREETQYFGPGTRLLVL.

The V and J genes are TRBV30 and TRBJ2-4; 16 nucleotides line up with TRBD2. V lost 5 bases to trimming and J lost 6 bases; unmatched junction nucleotides: 10. Germline lookup yields CDR1 GTSNPN and CDR2 SVGIG (reference sequence). This CDR3 spans 17 amino acids. The CDR3 nucleotides are TGTGCCTGGGGGCGGGGACTAGCGGGGGGGCCCAGAAACATTCAGTACTTC. It is translated as CAWGRGLAGGPRNIQYF. Together with reference TRBV30 and TRBJ2-4, the CDR3 gives the full variable domain: SQTIHQWPATLVQPVGSPLSLECTVEGTSNPNLYWYRQAAGRGLQLLFYSVGIGQISSEVPQNLSASRPQDRQFILSSKKLLLSDSGFYLCAWGRGLAGGPRNIQYFGAGTRLSVL.

The CDR3 here is CASRTGASYNEQFF. In DNA, the CDR3 is TGTGCCAGCAGGACAGGGGCATCCTACAATGAGCAGTTCTTC. The chain carries TRBV6-6 and TRBJ2-1; 8 positions match TRBD1. The CDR3 length is 14 residues. J was trimmed by 1 base and V by 6 bases; bases with no gene match: 2. Germline CDR1 MNHNY, CDR2 SVGAGI (reference sequence).

The rearrangement joins TRBV4-3 to TRBJ1-1; 7 bases line up with TRBD1. The V and J ends lost 4 bases and 3 bases, in that order; junction bases with no gene match: 2. This CDR3 comprises 13 residues. CDR1 and CDR2 (germline): LGHNA, YSLEER. The CDR3 region is CASSPGQDTEAFF. The CDR3, as DNA: TGCGCCAGCAGCCCAGGACAGGACACTGAAGCTTTCTTT.

The genes are TRBV5-1 and TRBJ2-5, with D tentatively TRBD1 (7 bases). Trimming stripped 0 bases from V and 5 bases from J, with 17 bases between. The CDR3 length is 16 residues. Looked up from germline, CDR1 is SGHRS and CDR2 is YFSETQ. CDR3 nucleotides: TGCGCCAGCAGCTTGGCCGTCGGAGGGGGCAGGGAGACCCAGTACTTC. Its translation: CASSLAVGGGRETQYF.

This clone was seen only once. This chain joins TRBV6-6 and TRBJ2-1; 11 bases align to TRBD2. J was trimmed by 5 bases and V by 6 bases; bases with no gene match: 6. CDR3 length equals 15 residues. Germline CDR1 reads MNHNY; CDR2 reads SVGAGI (reference sequence). The CDR3 DNA reads TGTGCCAGCAGCCCGACTAGCGGGGCTCACAATGAGCAGTTCTTC. Protein product: CASSPTSGAHNEQFF.

V is TRBV28 and J is TRBJ2-3; D remains unclear. CDR3 length: 13 amino acids. CDR1 is MDHEN and CDR2 is SYDVKM in the germline V gene. V was shortened by 2 bases and J by 4 bases, with 7 bases between the two germline ends. In DNA, the CDR3 is TGTGCCAGCAGTTTAAGAGTATCAGATACGCAGTATTTT. Amino acid sequence: CASSLRVSDTQYF.

CDR3 sequence: CASSLTGEIYEQYF. The CDR3 DNA reads as TGTGCCAGCAGTTTGACAGGGGAAATTTACGAGCAGTACTTC. V gene TRBV27 combines with J gene TRBJ2-7; 8 nucleotides match TRBD1. Germline lookup yields CDR1 MNHEY and CDR2 SMNVEV (reference sequence). The CDR3 totals 14 residues. V shed 3 bases and J 4 bases; nucleotides not matched to a gene: 5.

V usage is TRBV15 and J usage is TRBJ2-7, with 11 bases lining up with TRBD1. Germline V gene sequence: CDR1 LNHNV, CDR2 YYDKDF (reference sequence). Trimming cost V 6 bases and J 5 bases; bases outside gene matches: 9. The CDR3 spans 15 residues. The CDR3 DNA follows: TGTGCCACCAGTACTCGGACAGGGGGCATCGACGAGCAGTACTTC. Protein: CATSTRTGGIDEQYF.

J is TRBJ2-1 and V is TRBV7-6; D possibly corresponds to TRBD1 (6 bases). The V gene lost 3 bases and the J gene lost 0 bases, with 12 bases spanning the gap. The CDR3 is 16 amino acids. Germline V lookup: CDR1 SGHVS, CDR2 FNYEAQ. The chain's CDR3 is CASSFRQASSYNEQFF. The CDR3 DNA reads as TGTGCCAGCAGCTTTAGACAGGCAAGCTCCTACAATGAGCAGTTCTTC.

The chain has TRBV27 and TRBJ2-7; D is unresolved. Trimming took 1 base from V and 5 from J, leaving 9 bases between them. The CDR3 runs 13 residues. The V gene's germline CDR1 is MNHEY and CDR2 SMNVEV (reference sequence). The CDR3 protein is CASSLLDGDEQYF. CDR3 nucleotides: TGTGCCAGCAGTTTATTAGACGGAGACGAGCAGTACTTC.

The chain links TRBV6-1 to TRBJ2-7; TRBD2 might be the D (5 bases). CDR1 and CDR2 (germline): MNHNS, SASEGT. The CDR3 length is 11 residues. The V and J ends lost 7 bases and 4 bases respectively, with 8 bases between them. CDR3 DNA: TGTGCCAGCACCCCGGGGTACGAGCAGTACTTC. This translates into CASTPGYEQYF.

This chain links TRBV27 with TRBJ1-1, with 9 bases identical to TRBD1. CDR3 size: 12 residues. The trim removed 6 bases at V and 10 bases at J, leaving 6 bases unmatched. Germline CDR1 and CDR2: MNHEY and SMNVEV (reference sequence). The DNA of the CDR3 is TGTGCCAGCAGGCTCGGGACAGGGCTAGCTTTCTTT. Translating it yields CASRLGTGLAFF.

This clone occurred once. This chain joins TRBV13 and TRBJ2-7; 14 bases agree with TRBD2. In germline, CDR1 is PRHDT, CDR2 FYEKMQ (reference sequence). V lost 0 bases and J lost 2; bases outside the gene matches: 6. The CDR3 loop spans 18 amino acids. The CDR3 here is CASSLGLWTSGRPYEQYF. The CDR3 bases are TGTGCCAGCAGCTTAGGCCTATGGACTAGCGGGAGGCCCTACGAGCAGTACTTC.

CDR3 coding DNA: TGTGCCAGCAGCTTAGTCTCAGGGATGGTAACCGGGGAGCTGTTTTTT. Residues: CASSLVSGMVTGELFF. J is TRBJ2-2 and V is TRBV11-2, with D possibly TRBD1 on 5 matching bases. The germline V gene has CDR1 SGHAT and CDR2 FQNNGV. This CDR3 is 16 amino acids long. V shed 1 base and J shed 5 bases, with 14 bases lying between them. The full variable domain, with the rest looked up from reference TRBV11-2 and TRBJ2-2, is EAGVAQSPRYKIIEKRQSVAFWCNPISGHATLYWYQQILGQGPKLLIQFQNNGVVDDSQLPKDRFSAERLKGVDSTLKIQPAKLEDSAVYLCASSLVSGMVTGELFFGEGSRLTVL.

V usage is TRBV6-5 and J usage is TRBJ2-4; the match to TRBD1 covers 8 bases. The V and J ends lost 2 bases and 7 bases, in that order; junction bases with no gene match: 4. Per the germline V gene, CDR1 is MNHEY and CDR2 is SVGAGI. The CDR3 is 14 amino acids. The CDR3 sequence: CASSYGQGGNIQYF. The CDR3 DNA reads TGTGCCAGCAGTTACGGACAGGGTGGGAACATTCAGTACTTC.

The chain has TRBV21-1 and TRBJ2-5; TRBD1 reflects the table's D call only, with no check against the DNA. TRBV21-1 constitutes a pseudogene. The CDR3 runs to 15 residues. CDR3 nucleotides: TGTGCCAGCAGCAAAGTGGACAGCCACCAAGAGACCCAGTACTTC. It is translated as CASSKVDSHQETQYF.

This rearrangement joins TRBV4-1 to TRBJ2-1; D is perhaps TRBD2 (6 bases). This CDR3 has 16 amino acids. Trimming removed 2 bases from V and 0 bases from J, with 11 bases in between. Germline values: CDR1 MGHRA, CDR2 YSYEKL. The CDR3 bases are TGCGCCAGCAGCCAATATGCGGGGAACTCCTACAATGAGCAGTTCTTC. This gives the protein CASSQYAGNSYNEQFF.

This chain joins TRBV5-1 and TRBJ2-7, with D perhaps TRBD2 (5 bases). V shed 0 bases and J shed 0 bases, with 10 bases lying between them. In germline, CDR1 is SGHRS, CDR2 YFSETQ. The CDR3 consists of 15 residues. In DNA, the CDR3 is TGCGCCAGCAGCTTGGATCTAGCCTTCTCCTACGAGCAGTACTTC. Protein sequence: CASSLDLAFSYEQYF.

This chain connects TRBV6-5 to TRBJ1-2; D may be TRBD1 (5 bases). Trimming pared 5 bases from V and 6 bases from J, leaving 10 bases between. The CDR3 is 12 residues long. Germline V gene sequence: CDR1 MNHEY, CDR2 SVGAGI. CDR3 region: CASSDRRDGYTF. CDR3 sequence (DNA): TGTGCCAGCAGTGACAGAAGGGATGGCTACACCTTC.

This clone was detected only a few times. The CDR3, as DNA: TGCAGCGTTGAAGGCGCGGGTAAGCTCTACAATGAGCAGTTCTTC. Protein product: CSVEGAGKLYNEQFF. This chain connects TRBV29-1 to TRBJ2-1, with D tentatively TRBD2 (5 bases). Germline lookup yields CDR1 SQVTM and CDR2 ANQGSEA. V was pared by 1 base and J by 3 bases, with 13 bases between. The CDR3 runs 15 residues.

The chain joins TRBV9 to TRBJ2-5, with D hard to call. This CDR3 is built from 15 residues. Germline-derived CDR1 and CDR2 are SGDLS and YYNGEE. V lost 1 base to trimming and J lost 2 bases, with 12 bases between them. The CDR3 DNA sequence: TGTGCCAGCAGCGTAACCGAGACAAAACAAGAGACCCAGTACTTC. Protein product: CASSVTETKQETQYF.

V is TRBV11-1 and J is TRBJ2-7; possibly TRBD1 for D (7 bases). The CDR3 has 15 residues. Trimming took off 1 base at V and 2 bases at J, with 12 bases between the two ends. Germline V gives CDR1 SGHAT, CDR2 FQDESV (reference sequence). CDR3 in DNA: TGTGCCAGCAGCTTAGACCGGGGGACAGCCTACGAGCAGTACTTC. Amino acids: CASSLDRGTAYEQYF.